Here is one T cell receptor beta chain with its context. Its binding antigen is unknown. This sample is part of a study of CXCR3-negative and CXCR3-positive naive CD8 T cells (dated by TCRdb to between 2018 and 2020). A note on the overall study: In total, some 140 million TRB reads were obtained, which works out to roughly 1.5 +/- 0.3 million reads per library. The diversity and physicochemical repertoire analyses included about a dozen donors pooled from two independent experiments. For the TRBV-TRBJ cluster analysis, the naive subsets came from roughly 5 donors, while the memory cells came from 3 donors. Paper-wide results and their limitations: Similar TRBV-TRBJ usage was shown by naive CXCR3-negative and CXCR3-positive cells from the same donor, whereas distinct patterns were shown by memory cells. Because CXCR3 expression was partially decreased after cryopreservation, freshly isolated PBMCs were used for most assays. Repertoire diversity was comparably high in both naive subsets but much lower in memory CD8+ T cells. Because surface CD5, which has been linked to self-reactivity in mice, was comparable between naive subsets, TCR interaction strength was also inferred from TRB CDR3 physicochemical properties. Compared with CXCR3-negative naive cells, CXCR3-positive naive cells had TRB CDR3s with higher hydrophobicity (lower Kidera factor 4), lower energy, and higher strength and volume indices.

Each CD8+ T cell subset was flow-sorted in triplicate, with 300,000 or so cells per subset placed directly into RLT lysis buffer. To exclude memory contaminants, naive CD8+ T cells were stringently defined as CD45RO-CCR7+CD27+CD95-. Using standard density gradient centrifugation, peripheral blood mononuclear cells were isolated from buffy coats. A FACSAria III was used to flow-sort naive CXCR3-negative and CXCR3-positive CD8+ T cells. Total RNA was extracted from sorted cells using an RNeasy Mini Kit. The germline V gene specifies MNHEY as CDR1 and SVGEGT as CDR2. The CDR3 runs 16 residues from the cysteine to the phenylalanine. No coding sequence is recorded. The instrument given in TCRdb is NextSeq 550. The Human TCR Profiling Kit (MiLaboratory) was used to prepare UMI-labeled 5' RACE TRB cDNA libraries. The full amount of extracted RNA was used for cDNA synthesis, and the full amount of resulting cDNA was used for PCR amplification. Libraries were prepared in parallel using an identical number of PCR cycles. The paper's data handling went like this. MIGEC and MiXCR extracted about 50,000 +/- 10,000 unique UMI-labeled TRB cDNA molecules per library, requiring at least two reads per UMI. Each library averaged about 37,000 +/- 9,700 functional in-frame TRB CDR3 nucleotide clonotypes without stop codons. After downsampling to 5000 UMI-labeled TRB molecules per sample, diversity metrics, including normalized Shannon-Wiener and Chao1, were computed in VDJtools. For the central five CDR3 residues, VDJtools calculated physicochemical properties weighted by clonotype size, namely interaction energy, strength, volume and Kidera factor 4. The reads were reprocessed in TCRdb, with one entry per CDR3 protein sequence and no accompanying DNA. These V and J calls derive from TCRdb rather than the authors' analysis. The table for this sample shows tens of thousands of distinct CDR3 sequences. The top ten constitute 0.7% to 0.95% of the sample.

The clonotype originates from a human donor in good health. Some clones in this sample may be carry-over from other donors' samples. This sequence uses TRBV6-2 or TRBV6-3 and TRBJ2-6; absent DNA, TCRdb's TRBD1 call cannot be checked. Sequenced sample: naive CXCR3+ CD8+ T cells from blood. What this sample's cell subset or site label stands for: CD45RO-CCR7+CD27+CD95- naive CD8+ T cells expressing CXCR3 (TNR3+). The CDR3 amino acid sequence is: CASSATGLSGANVLTF.